This TCR beta chain was captured in a study of T cells in Graves' hyperthyroidism and ophthalmopathy. RNA transcripts gave rise to amplified TCR beta CDR3 regions. The HTBI primer set served for first-round RT-PCR of the TCR CDR3. One entry per CDR3 protein, called by TCRdb with MiXCR from the multiplex PCR reads. The sample has about 420,000 distinct CDR3 sequences, 15% to 17% seen once. The CDR3 has 13 amino acids. CDR1 is MNHEY and CDR2 is SVGEGT in the germline V gene. Germline trimming cut 6 bases from V and 6 bases from J; bases unmatched to any gene: 7. Study-wide points: Ophthalmopathy onset followed model prediction by a median about six months. Ophthalmopathy and stable hyperthyroidism were separated by a 13 V-J model.

Many counts were recorded for this clonotype. Its matching antigen is unknown. The specimen sequenced was blood. This chain links TRBV6-2 or TRBV6-3 with TRBJ1-2, with 7 bases aligning to TRBD1. The clonotype was recovered from a woman aged 18-30 years with Graves' hyperthyroidism. In DNA, the CDR3 is TGTGCCAGCAGGCGAACAGGGGCCAATGGCTACACCTTC. This translates into CASRRTGANGYTF.